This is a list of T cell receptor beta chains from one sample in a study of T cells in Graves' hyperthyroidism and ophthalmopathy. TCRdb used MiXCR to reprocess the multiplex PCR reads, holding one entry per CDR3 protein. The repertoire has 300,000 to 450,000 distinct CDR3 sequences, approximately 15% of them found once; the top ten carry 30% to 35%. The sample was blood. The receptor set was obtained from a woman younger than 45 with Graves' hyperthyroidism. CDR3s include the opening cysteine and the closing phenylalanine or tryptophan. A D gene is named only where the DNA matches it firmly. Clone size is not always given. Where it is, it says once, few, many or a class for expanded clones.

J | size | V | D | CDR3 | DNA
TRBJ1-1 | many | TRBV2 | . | CASSDGLSRQAEAFF | TGTGCCAGCAGTGATGGGTTATCCCGCCAGGCTGAAGCTTTCTTT
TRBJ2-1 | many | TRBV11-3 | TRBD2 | CASSLGGTSGGNEQFF | TGTGCCAGCAGCTTAGGAGGAACTAGCGGGGGAAATGAGCAGTTCTTC
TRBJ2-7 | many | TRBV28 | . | CASSLWQDPYEQYF | TGTGCCAGCAGTTTATGGCAGGATCCTTACGAGCAGTACTTC
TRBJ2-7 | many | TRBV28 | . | CASSSTGSRKSYEQYF | TGTGCCAGCAGTTCCACAGGGAGCCGAAAATCCTACGAGCAGTACTTC
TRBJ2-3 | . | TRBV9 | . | CASSDVRTDTQYF | TGTGCCAGCAGCGACGTCCGGACAGATACGCAGTATTTT
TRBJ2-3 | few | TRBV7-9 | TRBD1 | CASSGQVTDTQYF | TGTGCCAGCAGCGGACAGGTCACAGATACGCAGTATTTT
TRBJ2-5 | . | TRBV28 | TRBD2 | CASSLGLAGGPREETQYF | TGTGCCAGCAGTTTAGGACTAGCGGGAGGGCCGAGGGAAGAGACCCAGTACTTC
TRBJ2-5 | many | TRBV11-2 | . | CASSSSETQYF | .
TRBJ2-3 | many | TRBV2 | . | CASSEAYETTGTDTQYF | TGTGCCAGCAGTGAAGCGTACGAAACGACGGGTACAGATACGCAGTATTTT
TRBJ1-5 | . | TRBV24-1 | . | CATGVGVNQPQHF | TGTGCCACCGGGGTAGGGGTCAATCAGCCCCAGCATTTT
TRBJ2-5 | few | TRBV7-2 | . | CASSLTGKETQYF | TGTGCCAGCAGCTTAACGGGGAAAGAGACCCAGTACTTC
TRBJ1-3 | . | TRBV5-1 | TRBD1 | CASSSGQGAWGNTIYF | TGCGCCAGCAGCAGCGGACAGGGGGCATGGGGAAACACCATATATTTT
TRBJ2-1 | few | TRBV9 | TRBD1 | CASSVGQGPSYNEQFF | TGTGCCAGCAGCGTGGGACAGGGGCCATCCTACAATGAGCAGTTCTTC
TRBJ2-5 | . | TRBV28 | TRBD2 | CASSFPRAGVQETQYF | TGTGCCAGCAGTTTCCCTCGAGCGGGAGTCCAAGAGACCCAGTACTTC
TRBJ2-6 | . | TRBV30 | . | CAWSTPGLNSGANVLTF | TGTGCCTGGAGTACCCCGGGCCTCAACTCTGGGGCCAACGTCCTGACTTTC
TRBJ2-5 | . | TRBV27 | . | CASSNGGLREETQYF | TGTGCCAGCAGTAATGGGGGGTTGCGGGAAGAGACCCAGTACTTC
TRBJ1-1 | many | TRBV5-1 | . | CASEPGAMNTEAFF | TGCGCCAGCGAGCCGGGGGCGATGAACACTGAAGCTTTCTTT
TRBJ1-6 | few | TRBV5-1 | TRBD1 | CASSQGQFNSPLHF | TGCGCCAGCAGCCAGGGACAGTTTAATTCACCCCTCCACTTT
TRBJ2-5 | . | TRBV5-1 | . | CASSSAVLDKETQYF | TGCGCCAGCAGCTCGGCGGTACTTGACAAAGAGACCCAGTACTTC
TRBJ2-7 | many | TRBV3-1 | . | CASSASSGIYGEQYF | TGTGCCAGCAGCGCCTCGTCAGGTATCTATGGCGAGCAGTACTTC
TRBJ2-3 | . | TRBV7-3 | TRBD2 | CASSPAGLTDTQYF | TGTGCCAGCAGCCCAGCGGGACTCACAGATACGCAGTATTTT
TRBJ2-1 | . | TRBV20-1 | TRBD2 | CSTPSGSYRGNEQFF | TGCAGTACCCCTAGCGGGAGTTATAGGGGTAATGAGCAGTTCTTC
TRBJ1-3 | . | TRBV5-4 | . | CASSFGGRDTGNTIYF | TGTGCCAGCAGCTTTGGGGGCAGAGATACCGGAAACACCATATATTTT
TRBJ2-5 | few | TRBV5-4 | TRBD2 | CASSLARAGGGETQYF | TGTGCCAGCAGCTTGGCCAGAGCGGGAGGGGGAGAGACCCAGTACTTC
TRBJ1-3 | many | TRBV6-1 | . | CASSERGLLGNTIYF | TGTGCCAGCAGTGAACGAGGGTTACTTGGAAACACCATATATTTT
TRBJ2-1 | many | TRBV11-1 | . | CASRLGLNNEQFF | TGTGCCAGCAGGTTGGGGCTTAACAATGAGCAGTTCTTC
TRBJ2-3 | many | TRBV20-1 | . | CSARSFGSSTDTQYF | TGCAGTGCTAGAAGTTTCGGCTCCAGCACAGATACGCAGTATTTT
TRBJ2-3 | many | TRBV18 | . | CASSPSGGSTDTQYF | TGTGCCAGCTCACCATCTGGAGGGAGCACAGATACGCAGTATTTT
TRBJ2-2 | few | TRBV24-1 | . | CATRKGQNTGELFF | TGTGCCACCAGGAAAGGACAGAACACCGGGGAGCTGTTTTTT
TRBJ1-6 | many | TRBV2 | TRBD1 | CASKDLRDRNNSPLHF | TGTGCCAGCAAAGACCTCCGGGACAGGAATAATTCACCCCTCCACTTT
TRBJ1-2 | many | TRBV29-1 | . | CSVVVGQIYGYTF | TGCAGCGTTGTCGTAGGACAAATCTATGGCTACACCTTC
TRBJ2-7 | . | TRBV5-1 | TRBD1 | CASSPDRSITYEQYF | TGCGCCAGCAGCCCGGACAGGAGTATTACCTACGAGCAGTACTTC
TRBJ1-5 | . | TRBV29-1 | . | CSVEADRNQPQHF | TGCAGCGTTGAAGCAGACAGGAATCAGCCCCAGCATTTT
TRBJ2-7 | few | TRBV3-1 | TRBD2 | CASSHRTRISYEQYF | TGTGCCAGCAGCCATCGGACTAGAATCTCCTACGAGCAGTACTTC
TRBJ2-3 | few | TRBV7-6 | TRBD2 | CASSINTMGGGDTQYF | TGTGCCAGCAGCATTAACACTATGGGGGGGGGAGATACGCAGTATTTT